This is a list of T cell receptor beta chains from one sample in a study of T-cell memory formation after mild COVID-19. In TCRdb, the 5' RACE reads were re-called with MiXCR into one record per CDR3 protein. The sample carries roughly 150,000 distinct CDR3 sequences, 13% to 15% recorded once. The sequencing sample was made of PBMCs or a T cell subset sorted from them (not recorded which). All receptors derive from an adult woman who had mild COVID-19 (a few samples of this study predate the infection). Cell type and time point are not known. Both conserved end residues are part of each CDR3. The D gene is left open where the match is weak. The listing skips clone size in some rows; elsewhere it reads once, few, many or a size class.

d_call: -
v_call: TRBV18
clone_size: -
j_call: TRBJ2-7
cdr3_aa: CASSPILGAYTYEQYF
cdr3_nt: TGTGCCAGCTCACCCATTCTAGGGGCCTACACCTACGAGCAGTACTTC

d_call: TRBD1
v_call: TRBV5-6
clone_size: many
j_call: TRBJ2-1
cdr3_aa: CASSMTGEWFF
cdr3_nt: TGTGCCAGCAGCATGACAGGGGAATGGTTCTTC

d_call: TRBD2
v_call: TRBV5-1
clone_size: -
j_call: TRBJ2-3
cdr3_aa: CASSFQRGGPDTQYF
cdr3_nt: TGCGCCAGCAGCTTCCAGCGGGGGGGCCCGGATACGCAGTATTTT

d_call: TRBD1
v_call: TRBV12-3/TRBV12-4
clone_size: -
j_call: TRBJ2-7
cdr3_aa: CASSTPGQGRDEQYF
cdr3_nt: TGTGCCAGCAGTACTCCGGGACAGGGGAGAGACGAGCAGTACTTC

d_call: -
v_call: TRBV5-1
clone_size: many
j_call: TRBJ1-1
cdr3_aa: CASSAPGGRISHTEAFF
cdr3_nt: TGCGCCAGCAGCGCACCGGGTGGGAGGATATCCCACACTGAAGCTTTCTTT

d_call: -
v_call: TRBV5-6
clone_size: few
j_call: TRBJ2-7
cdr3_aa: CASSLGLQNEQYF
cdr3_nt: TGTGCCAGCAGCTTGGGACTACAGAACGAGCAGTACTTC

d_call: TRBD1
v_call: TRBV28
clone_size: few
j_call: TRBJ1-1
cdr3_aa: CASSFGEVRGENTEAFF
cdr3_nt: TGTGCCAGCAGTTTCGGCGAGGTCAGGGGGGAGAACACTGAAGCTTTCTTT

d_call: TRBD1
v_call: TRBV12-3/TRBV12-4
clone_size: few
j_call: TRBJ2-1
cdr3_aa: CASSHIRGDRGYNEQFF
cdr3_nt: TGTGCCAGCAGTCATATCCGTGGGGACAGAGGCTACAATGAGCAGTTCTTC

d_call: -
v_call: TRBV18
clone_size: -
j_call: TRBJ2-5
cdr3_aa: CASSPRNGKETQYF
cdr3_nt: TGTGCCAGCTCACCACGAAACGGAAAAGAGACCCAGTACTTC

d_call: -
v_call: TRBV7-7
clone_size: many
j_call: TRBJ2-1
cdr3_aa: CASSLVQGFDEQFF
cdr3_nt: TGTGCTAGCAGCTTAGTCCAGGGTTTCGATGAGCAGTTCTTC

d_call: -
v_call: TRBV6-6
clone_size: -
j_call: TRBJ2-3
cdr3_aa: CASSYDSGDTQYF
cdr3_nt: TGTGCCAGCAGTTACGATAGTGGAGATACGCAGTATTTT

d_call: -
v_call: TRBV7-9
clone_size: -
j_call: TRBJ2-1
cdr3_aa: CASSFRQAYNEQFF
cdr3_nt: TGTGCCAGCAGCTTTAGACAAGCCTACAATGAGCAGTTCTTC

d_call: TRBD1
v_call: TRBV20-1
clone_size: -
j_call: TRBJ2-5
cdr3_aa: CSERDRGLVTQYF
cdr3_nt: TGCAGTGAAAGGGACAGGGGGCTTGTGACCCAGTACTTC

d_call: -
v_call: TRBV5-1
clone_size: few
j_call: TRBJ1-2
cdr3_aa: CASSVTINYGYTF
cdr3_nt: TGCGCCAGCAGCGTGACAATTAACTATGGCTACACCTTC

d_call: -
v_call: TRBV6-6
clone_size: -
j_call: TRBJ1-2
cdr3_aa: CATTLGENYGYTF
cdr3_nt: TGTGCCACCACCCTGGGGGAAAACTATGGCTACACCTTC

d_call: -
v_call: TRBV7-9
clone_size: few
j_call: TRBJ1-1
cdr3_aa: CASSWDNPNTEAFF
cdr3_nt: TGTGCCAGCAGCTGGGACAATCCGAACACTGAAGCTTTCTTT

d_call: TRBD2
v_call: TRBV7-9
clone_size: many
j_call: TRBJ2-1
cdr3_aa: CASSSGSYNEQFF
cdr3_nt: TGTGCCAGTTCTAGCGGGAGTTACAATGAGCAGTTCTTC

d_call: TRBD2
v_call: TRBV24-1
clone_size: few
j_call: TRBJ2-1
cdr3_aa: CATRGEGSGNEQFF
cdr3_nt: TGTGCCACCAGGGGGGAGGGTTCCGGCAATGAGCAGTTCTTC

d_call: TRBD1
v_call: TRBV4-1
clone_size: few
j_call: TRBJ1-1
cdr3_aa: CASSRPGQGATTEAFF
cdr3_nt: TGCGCCAGCAGCCGGCCGGGACAGGGGGCGACCACTGAAGCTTTCTTT

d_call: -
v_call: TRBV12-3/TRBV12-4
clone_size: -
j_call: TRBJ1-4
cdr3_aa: CASSFARDEKLFF
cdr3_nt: TGTGCCAGCAGTTTCGCCCGGGATGAAAAACTGTTTTTT

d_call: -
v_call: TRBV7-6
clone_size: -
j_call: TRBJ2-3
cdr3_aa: CASSLAGRGLPTDTQYF
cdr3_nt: TGTGCCAGCAGCTTAGCCGGCAGGGGACTACCCACAGATACGCAGTATTTT

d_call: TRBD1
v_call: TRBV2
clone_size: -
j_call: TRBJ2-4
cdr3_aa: CASLAPGQGVYGIQYF
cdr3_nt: TGTGCCAGCTTGGCTCCGGGACAGGGGGTCTACGGCATTCAGTACTTC

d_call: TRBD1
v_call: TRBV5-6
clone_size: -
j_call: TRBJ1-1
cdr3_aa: CASSSGQGVGWGTEAFF
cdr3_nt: TGTGCCAGCAGCTCCGGACAGGGAGTGGGATGGGGCACTGAAGCTTTCTTT